These 28 T cell receptor beta chains were all obtained from the same sample, sequenced in a study of T cells after yellow fever vaccination. TCRdb fed the 5' RACE reads into MiXCR, producing one record per CDR3 protein. Of about 220,000 distinct CDR3 sequences listed, 5.5% to 8.5% are singletons. This specimen consisted of CD4+ T cells sorted from PBMCs, obtained on the day of the yellow fever booster vaccination. These receptors were collected from a man aged 25-45 years who received the YFV17D yellow fever vaccine.

This clonotype was counted between two and nine times. The chain couples TRBV7-9 to TRBJ2-5; weak D call: TRBD1 (5 bases). Trimming took 11 bases from V and 0 from J, leaving 10 bases between them. CDR1 is SEHNR, CDR2 FQNEAQ, per germline (reference sequence). The CDR3 extends over 12 amino acids. The CDR3 here is CAGQRDQETQYF. Here the CDR3 DNA reads TGTGCCGGACAACGGGACCAAGAGACCCAGTACTTC.

This clonotype was counted ten times or more. This chain connects TRBV20-1 to TRBJ2-1; 11 nucleotides match TRBD2. The CDR3 sequence is 13 residues long. Germline assignment: CDR1 DFQATT and CDR2 SNEGSKA (reference sequence). V lost 5 bases, J lost 7 bases, and 4 bases stayed unmatched. CDR3 nucleotides: TGCAGTGCTCTTAGCGGGAGGGGTAATGAGCAGTTCTTC. This sequence encodes CSALSGRGNEQFF.

This clonotype was seen more than once but under ten times. The CDR3 DNA reads as TGTGCCAGCAGTTTATGGGGGACAGGGAAGCACAATGAGCAGTTCTTC. Translation: CASSLWGTGKHNEQFF. The V gene is TRBV28, the J gene TRBJ2-1; 9 nucleotides match TRBD1. This CDR3 contains 16 residues. Trimming removed 0 bases from V and 5 bases from J; junction bases left unmatched: 5. Per the germline V gene, CDR1 is MDHEN and CDR2 is SYDVKM. Using reference TRBV28 and TRBJ2-1 for the parts outside the CDR3, the full variable domain is DVKVTQSSRYLVKRTGEKVFLECVQDMDHENMFWYRQDPGLGLRLIYFSYDVKMKEKGDIPEGYSVSREKKERFSLILESASTNQTSMYLCASSLWGTGKHNEQFFGPGTRLTVL.

This clonotype was seen many times. The chain couples TRBV15 to TRBJ2-1; D gene ambiguous. This CDR3 contains 11 residues. CDR1 LNHNV and CDR2 YYDKDF come from the germline V gene (reference sequence). The germline V and J ends were trimmed by 5 bases and 10 bases, with 9 bases remaining between them. The CDR3 coding sequence is TGTGCCACCAGCCCCCATACAGAGCAGTTCTTC. Translating gives CATSPHTEQFF.

There are a few counts of this clonotype. This chain uses TRBV7-2 with TRBJ2-7; 10 positions agree with TRBD1. This CDR3 is built from 15 residues. In germline, CDR1 is SGHTA, CDR2 FQGNSA. Unmatched junction bases numbered 3, after V lost 1 base and J lost 3 bases. DNA for the CDR3: TGTGCCAGCAGCTTAGTATGGACAGGGGGCTACGAGCAGTACTTC. Its translation: CASSLVWTGGYEQYF.

This clonotype was seen a handful of times. The J gene is TRBJ2-7, the V gene TRBV5-1; TRBD1 agrees at 7 bases. Germline V gene sequence: CDR1 SGHRS, CDR2 YFSETQ. Unmatched junction bases numbered 4, after V lost 4 bases and J lost 3 bases. CDR3 length equals 13 residues. CDR3 residues: CASSPDRIYEQYF. In nucleotides, the CDR3 is TGCGCCAGCAGCCCGGACAGGATCTACGAGCAGTACTTC.

The chain has TRBV9 and TRBJ2-5, with TRBD2 as a possible D gene (8 bases). V was cut by 0 bases and J by 1 base, with 19 bases left in between. Per germline, CDR1 SGDLS and CDR2 YYNGEE. This CDR3 has 18 residues. CDR3 in DNA: TGTGCCAGCAGCGTAGGGGCGGGAGGTACAGGGGTCCAAGAGACCCAGTACTTC. Translating it yields CASSVGAGGTGVQETQYF.

The table lists this clonotype with many counts. V and J are TRBV7-2 and TRBJ2-1, with D possibly TRBD2 on 5 matching bases. V was trimmed by 5 bases and J by 4 bases, leaving 15 bases between them. CDR1 and CDR2 (germline): SGHTA, FQGNSA. CDR3 length: 15 residues. CDR3 protein: CASSPRRAQYNEQFF. The CDR3 nucleotides are TGTGCCAGCAGCCCCCGGCGGGCCCAATACAATGAGCAGTTCTTC.

The V call is TRBV7-6, the J call TRBJ1-1; TRBD1 is a possible D gene (6 bases). Germline V gene sequence: CDR1 SGHVS, CDR2 FNYEAQ. The CDR3 consists of 14 residues. V gave up 5 bases and J gave up 1 base, with 11 bases separating them. CDR3 coding DNA: TGTGCCAGCAGCCCGGGACACAGGAACACTGAAGCTTTCTTT. This codes for CASSPGHRNTEAFF.

In its sample, this clonotype was seen many times. This chain connects TRBV20-1 to TRBJ2-5; D is unresolved. The CDR3 extends over 12 amino acids. In germline, CDR1 is DFQATT, CDR2 SNEGSKA (reference sequence). V lost 0 bases and J 0 bases, leaving 2 bases between the germline ends. CDR3 nucleotides: TGCAGTGCTAGAGATGACCAAGAGACCCAGTACTTC. The encoded protein is CSARDDQETQYF.

This clonotype was recorded a few times. The chain couples TRBV19 to TRBJ1-5; D remains ambiguous. The germline V gene has CDR1 LNHDA and CDR2 SQIVND (reference sequence). This CDR3 contains 15 residues. The V end lost 6 bases, the J end lost 0 bases, and 12 bases lay between the germline ends. Here the CDR3 DNA reads TGTGCCAGTAGAACGGGAGTTTATAGCAATCAGCCCCAGCATTTT. Translation gives CASRTGVYSNQPQHF.

The V and J genes are TRBV5-1 and TRBJ2-5; D gene ambiguous. The V gene lost 5 bases and the J gene lost 3 bases, with 8 bases spanning the gap. The CDR3 covers 12 residues. The V gene's germline CDR1 is SGHRS and CDR2 YFSETQ. CDR3 sequence: CASSISEETQYF. The DNA of the CDR3 is TGCGCCAGCAGTATAAGCGAAGAGACCCAGTACTTC.

The V call is TRBV5-4, the J call TRBJ2-5, with TRBD1 matching over 8 bases. CDR1 and CDR2 (germline): SGHNT, YYREEE (reference sequence). V lost 4 bases, J lost 5 bases, and 7 bases stayed unmatched. The CDR3 has 14 amino acids. The DNA for the CDR3 is TGTGCCAGCAGCAAAATGGACAGGGAGGAGACCCAGTACTTC. It translates to CASSKMDREETQYF.

This clonotype has a handful of counts. The chain combines TRBV7-2 with TRBJ2-5; D perhaps matches TRBD2 (5 bases). V lost 2 bases and J 5 bases, leaving 9 bases between the germline ends. This CDR3 has 13 residues. The germline V gene encodes CDR1 SGHTA and CDR2 FQGNSA. The CDR3 bases are TGTGCCAGCAGCTTACAGGCGGGTGAGACCCAGTACTTC. As protein: CASSLQAGETQYF.

This clonotype has just a few counts. The CDR3 DNA is TGTGCCAGCAGTCCACGGACTAGCGGTCCACAAGAGACCCAGTACTTC. It translates to CASSPRTSGPQETQYF. This chain uses TRBV27 with TRBJ2-5; 10 bases are shared with TRBD2. Germline V gene lookup returns CDR1 MNHEY and CDR2 SMNVEV (reference sequence). The CDR3 has 16 amino acids. J lost 2 bases, V lost 5 bases, and 8 bases had no gene match.

The chain employs TRBV7-2 and TRBJ2-1; D is unclear. Trimming stripped 0 bases from V and 9 bases from J, with 18 bases between. CDR3 length: 16 amino acids. In germline, CDR1 is SGHTA, CDR2 FQGNSA. CDR3 residues: CASSLAFTGSVFEQFF. The CDR3 bases are TGTGCCAGCAGCTTAGCCTTCACTGGCTCCGTCTTTGAGCAGTTCTTC. The whole variable domain, filled in from reference TRBV7-2 and TRBJ2-1, reads GAGVSQSPSNKVTEKGKDVELRCDPISGHTALYWYRQSLGQGLEFLIYFQGNSAPDKSGLPSDRFSAERTGGSVSTLTIQRTQQEDSAVYLCASSLAFTGSVFEQFFGPGTRLTVL.

The chain employs TRBV10-2 and TRBJ1-2; a possible D gene is TRBD1 (6 bases). V lost 6 bases and J 5 bases, leaving 13 bases between the germline ends. Germline V lookup: CDR1 WSHSY, CDR2 SAAADI. The CDR3 has 13 amino acids. CDR3 DNA sequence: TGCGCCAGCAGCGAACAGGGCTTTTATGGCTACACCTTC. Amino acids: CASSEQGFYGYTF.

In its sample, this clonotype was seen a few times. This chain joins TRBV20-1 and TRBJ2-5; 11 positions agree with TRBD2. The CDR3 spans 16 residues. Germline V gives CDR1 DFQATT, CDR2 SNEGSKA (reference sequence). V was pared by 4 bases and J by 1 base, with 8 bases of the junction left unmatched. CDR3 protein: CSAIPLSGRVQETQYF. CDR3 nucleotide sequence: TGCAGTGCTATACCTCTTAGCGGGAGGGTCCAAGAGACCCAGTACTTC.

This clonotype was picked up a small number of times. The V and J genes are TRBV20-1 and TRBJ2-2; no clear D. Germline V lookup: CDR1 DFQATT, CDR2 SNEGSKA (reference sequence). The V end lost 2 bases, the J end lost 0 bases, and 7 bases lay between the germline ends. The CDR3 spans 14 residues. The CDR3 DNA reads as TGCAGTGCTAGAATAGGCACGAACACCGGGGAGCTGTTTTTT. Amino acid sequence: CSARIGTNTGELFF.

This clonotype was observed a handful of times. The gene calls are TRBV20-1 and TRBJ2-7; D assignment may be TRBD1 or TRBD2 (5 bases each). CDR1 and CDR2 (germline): DFQATT, SNEGSKA (reference sequence). The CDR3 has 12 amino acids. The V end was cut by 1 base, the J end by 2 bases, with 6 bases between. CDR3 loop: CSARVGAYEQYF. CDR3 nucleotides: TGCAGTGCTAGAGTGGGGGCCTACGAGCAGTACTTC.

In this sample, this clonotype turned up a few times. The V call is TRBV7-2, the J call TRBJ2-7; 8 bases agree with TRBD2. The ends lost 4 bases at V and 0 bases at J; junction bases unmatched: 5. Germline V CDR1 and CDR2: SGHTA, FQGNSA. The CDR3 loop spans 15 amino acids. CDR3 region: CASSWLAGSSYEQYF. CDR3 DNA sequence: TGTGCCAGCAGCTGGTTAGCGGGGAGCTCCTACGAGCAGTACTTC.

This clonotype was counted only a few times. The chain is built from TRBV5-1 and TRBJ2-1, with a tentative D call TRBD2 (5 bases). Germline V CDR1 and CDR2: SGHRS, YFSETQ. With 4 bases removed from V and 7 bases from J, the gap between germline ends came to 24 bases. The CDR3 contains 17 residues. The CDR3 DNA follows: TGCGCCAGCAGCGGCTCCCTGAGCGCTCGAGGAGGTAATGAGCAGTTCTTC. This encodes CASSGSLSARGGNEQFF.

About this clonotype: The junction does not match germline at one end; this may be a read error. V usage is TRBV7-7 and J usage is TRBJ2-3, with D hard to call. Germline-derived CDR1 and CDR2 are SSHAT and FNYEAQ (reference sequence). The CDR3 sequence is 14 residues long. In nucleotides, the CDR3 is TGTGCTAGCAGCTTAGGTCCGGCCACAGATACGCAGTATTTT. Translated: CASSLGPATDTQYF. Full variable domain (missing parts from reference TRBV7-7 and TRBJ2-3): GAGVSQSPRYKVTKRGQDVTLRCDPISSHATLYWYQQALGQGPEFLTYFNYEAQPDKSGLPSDRFSAERPEGSISTLTIQRTEQRDSAMYRCASSLGPATDTQYFGPGTRLTVL.

This clonotype was counted between two and nine times. V gene TRBV20-1 combines with J gene TRBJ2-1, with 12 bases fitting TRBD2. Germline V gene data show CDR1 as DFQATT and CDR2 as SNEGSKA (reference sequence). There are 13 residues in the CDR3. With 6 bases clipped from V and 12 bases from J, the junction kept 9 bases outside the gene matches. The CDR3, as DNA: TGCAGTGCCGCTCGACTAGCGGGAGAAGCGCAGTTCTTC. Residues: CSAARLAGEAQFF.

This clonotype has ten or more counts. The chain uses TRBV12-3 or TRBV12-4 and TRBJ2-5; the D gene is possibly TRBD1 (5 bases). V shed 0 bases and J shed 5 bases, with 10 bases lying between them. The CDR3 runs 14 residues. The CDR3 DNA reads TGTGCCAGCAGTTTAGCGCTCAAGGGGGAGACCCAGTACTTC. Its protein is CASSLALKGETQYF.

This clonotype was seen a handful of times. V gene TRBV20-1 combines with J gene TRBJ1-4; D unresolved. There are 13 residues in the CDR3. CDR1 is DFQATT, CDR2 SNEGSKA, per germline (reference sequence). The chain's CDR3 is CASLRAVNEKLFF. In nucleotides, the CDR3 is TGCGCCTCCCTAAGGGCGGTTAATGAAAAACTGTTTTTT.

CDR3 coding DNA: TGTGCCAGCAGCTTACTCCAGGAGGGCGAGCAGTACTTC. It encodes CASSLLQEGEQYF. The gene calls are TRBV7-9 and TRBJ2-7; possible D gene TRBD2, 6 bases. The CDR3 has 13 amino acids. With 2 bases removed from V and 6 bases from J, the gap between germline ends came to 11 bases. Germline CDR1 SEHNR, CDR2 FQNEAQ (reference sequence). The entire variable domain, with the rest obtained from reference TRBV7-9 and TRBJ2-7, is as follows: DTGVSQNPRHKITKRGQNVTFRCDPISEHNRLYWYRQTLGQGPEFLTYFQNEAQLEKSRLLSDRFSAERPKGSFSTLEIQRTEQGDSAMYLCASSLLQEGEQYFGPGTRLTVT.

This clonotype was counted many times. The chain combines TRBV7-2 with TRBJ2-2; 8 bases are a match to TRBD2. The germline gives CDR1 SGHTA, CDR2 FQGNSA. The CDR3 is 16 residues long. Trimming cost V 1 base and J 2 bases; bases outside gene matches: 3. CDR3 nucleotides: TGTGCCAGCAGCTTAGGTAGCGGGGTTAACACCGGGGAGCTGTTTTTT. Translated: CASSLGSGVNTGELFF.